This T cell receptor (beta chain) is drawn from a study of T-cell memory formation after mild COVID-19. Findings and limits, study-wide: Clones that shrank (day 15 to 85) were balanced CD4/CD8, whereas later expanders leaned CD4+.

Looked up from germline, CDR1 is SNHLY and CDR2 is FYNNEI. This CDR3 is 13 amino acids long. V dropped 5 bases and J dropped 3 bases, with 10 bases sitting between them. This clonotype was counted only a few times. As yet, its antigen is unknown. TCRdb analysed the 5' RACE reads with MiXCR anew, one entry per CDR3 protein. This sample yields 180,000 or so distinct CDR3 sequences, of which 16% are seen a single time; 2% to 2.5% belongs to the top ten. This receptor was obtained from an adult woman who had mild COVID-19 (a few samples of this study predate the infection). Cell type and time point are not known. The sample taken for sequencing was PBMCs or a T cell subset sorted from them (not recorded which). This chain links TRBV2 with TRBJ1-1, with D perhaps TRBD1 (5 bases). CDR3 amino acids: CASSQVGDTEAFF. CDR3 bases: TGTGCCAGCAGTCAAGTGGGGGACACTGAAGCTTTCTTT.